The source of this T cell receptor (beta chain) is a study of regulatory T cells in long-lasting Graves disease. Study conclusions and caveats: New patients shared fewer public clonotypes (around 880) than persistent patients did (approximately 2,700).

Germline lookup yields CDR1 LNHDA and CDR2 SQIVND (reference sequence). The V segment lost 5 bases and the J segment 2 bases; nucleotides outside the gene matches: 9. The CDR3 covers 16 residues. This clonotype was counted many times. Its matching antigen is unknown. Construction of TCR beta libraries relied on iRepertoire HTBI primers and on Arm-PCR targeting CDR3 regions. TCRdb itself ran the multiplex PCR reads through MiXCR, one entry per CDR3 protein. The table has some 220,000 distinct CDR3 sequences, roughly 19% seen once. Time point in this sample: newly diagnosed GD, antithyroid drugs for less than 3 months. There was RNA extracted from PBMCs, and the TCR library was made from it. The data were also submitted as part of a second study, on T cells in Graves' hyperthyroidism and ophthalmopathy. That source notes: Blood also contained most expanded thyroid clonotypes above 0.001. Ophthalmopathy could be told apart from stable hyperthyroidism with a 13 V-J model. A median roughly six months before onset, the model predicted ophthalmopathy.

Sequenced here: peripheral blood mononuclear cells (PBMCs), sampled at new diagnosis, from a patient treated with antithyroid drugs. The clonotype was recovered from a woman under 40 with Graves disease. The genes are TRBV19 and TRBJ2-3, with 8 bases identical to TRBD1. The CDR3 here is CASSSRGRGVTDTQYF. CDR3 nucleotide sequence: TGTGCCAGTAGTTCCAGGGGGCGAGGGGTCACAGATACGCAGTATTTT. Together with reference TRBV19 and TRBJ2-3, the CDR3 gives the full variable domain: DGGITQSPKYLFRKEGQNVTLSCEQNLNHDAMYWYRQDPGQGLRLIYYSQIVNDFQKGDIAEGYSVSREKKESFPLTVTSAQKNPTAFYLCASSSRGRGVTDTQYFGPGTRLTVL.